This T cell receptor beta chain was identified in a study of technical replicates of blood from a few donors (dated by TCRdb to 2015 to 2018). The library was made by the immunoSEQ multiplex PCR assay. TCRdb retrieved this table from immuneACCESS and kept in-frame rearrangements only. Not all clones are present; in checked studies, unresolved V genes account for under half, and no reason is known for the remainder. The sample table holds some 94,000 clones, of which almost 97% were seen once. 0.36% of the sample rests with the top ten. With regard to this clone: It lacks a known antigen. No base quality values were provided; no much bigger clone lies one nucleotide off.

The germline ends are 3 bases apart after V is trimmed by 1 base and J by 0 bases. The germline V gene gives CDR1 as SGDLS and CDR2 as YYNGEE. The CDR3, from cysteine to phenylalanine, totals 13 residues. The entry retains the CDR3 DNA only, 39 bases that are in frame from base 1. This TCR was recovered from a human donor in good health. The sequenced sample was T cells isolated from PBMCs. The receptor chain draws on TRBV9 and TRBJ2-3, with no D gene named confidently. The CDR3 amino acid sequence is: CASSVLSTDTQYF. The DNA sequence is as follows: TGTGCCAGCAGCGTATTAAGCACAGATACGCAGTATTTT.